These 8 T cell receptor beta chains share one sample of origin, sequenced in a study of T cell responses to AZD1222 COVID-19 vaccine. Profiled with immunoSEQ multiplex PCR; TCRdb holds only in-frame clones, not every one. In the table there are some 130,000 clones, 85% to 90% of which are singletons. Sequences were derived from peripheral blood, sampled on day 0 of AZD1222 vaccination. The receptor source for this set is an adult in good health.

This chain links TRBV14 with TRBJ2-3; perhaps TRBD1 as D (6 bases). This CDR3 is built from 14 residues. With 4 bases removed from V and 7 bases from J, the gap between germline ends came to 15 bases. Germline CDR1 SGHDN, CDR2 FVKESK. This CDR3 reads CASSPGTFGNTQYF. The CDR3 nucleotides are TGTGCCAGCAGCCCCGGGACATTTGGGAATACGCAGTATTTT.

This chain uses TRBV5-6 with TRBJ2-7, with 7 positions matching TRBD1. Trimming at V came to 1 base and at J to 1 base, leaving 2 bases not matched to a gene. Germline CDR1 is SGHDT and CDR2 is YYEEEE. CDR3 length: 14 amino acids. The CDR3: CASSLWDRSYEQYF. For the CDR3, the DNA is TGTGCCAGCAGCTTGTGGGACAGATCCTACGAGCAGTACTTC. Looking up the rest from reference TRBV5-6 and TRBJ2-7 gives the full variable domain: DAGVTQSPTHLIKTRGQQVTLRCSPKSGHDTVSWYQQALGQGPQFIFQYYEEEERQRGNFPDRFSGHQFPNYSSELNVNALLLGDSALYLCASSLWDRSYEQYFGPGTRLTVT.

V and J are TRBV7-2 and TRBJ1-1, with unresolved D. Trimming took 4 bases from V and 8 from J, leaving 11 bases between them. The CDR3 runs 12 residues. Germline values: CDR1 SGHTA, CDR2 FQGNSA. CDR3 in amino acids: CASSSWAQEAFF. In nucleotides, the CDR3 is TGTGCCAGCAGCTCATGGGCACAGGAAGCTTTCTTT.

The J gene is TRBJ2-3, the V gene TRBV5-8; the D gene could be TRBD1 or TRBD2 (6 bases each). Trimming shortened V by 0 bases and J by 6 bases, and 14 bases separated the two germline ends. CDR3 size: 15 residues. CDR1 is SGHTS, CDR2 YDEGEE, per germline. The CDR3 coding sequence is TGTGCCAGCAGCTTGGTGGTGGGGGGCCGGGATACGCAGTATTTT. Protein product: CASSLVVGGRDTQYF.

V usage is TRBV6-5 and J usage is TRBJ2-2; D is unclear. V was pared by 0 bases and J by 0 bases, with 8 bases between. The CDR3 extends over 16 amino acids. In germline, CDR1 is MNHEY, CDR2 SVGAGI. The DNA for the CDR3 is TGTGCCAGCAGTTACTCGAGATATGCGAACACCGGGGAGCTGTTTTTT. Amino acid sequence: CASSYSRYANTGELFF.

This CDR3 is CATSRLQTSVTYEQYF. CDR3 DNA: TGTGCCACCAGCAGACTTCAGACTAGCGTTACCTACGAGCAGTACTTC. The rearrangement links TRBV15 to TRBJ2-7, with 8 bases fitting TRBD2. The germline CDR1 and CDR2 sequences are LNHNV and YYDKDF (reference sequence). J lost 2 bases, V lost 2 bases, and 8 bases had no gene match. The CDR3 totals 16 residues.

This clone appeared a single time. CDR3 protein: CASSFGSTGWTF. The CDR3 DNA reads as TGTGCCAGCAGTTTCGGGTCAACAGGGTGGACCTTC. The J gene is TRBJ1-2, the V gene TRBV28; D possibly corresponds to TRBD1 (6 bases). The ends were cut back, 3 bases at V and 14 bases at J, with 16 bases in the middle. This CDR3 comprises 12 residues. Germline CDR1 reads MDHEN; CDR2 reads SYDVKM.

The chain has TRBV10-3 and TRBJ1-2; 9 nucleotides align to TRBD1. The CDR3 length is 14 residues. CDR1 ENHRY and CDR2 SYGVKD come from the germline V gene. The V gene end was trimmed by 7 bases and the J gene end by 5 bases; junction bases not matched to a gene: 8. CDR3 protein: CAIKGDRGYYGYTF. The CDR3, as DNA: TGTGCCATCAAAGGCGACAGGGGGTATTATGGCTACACCTTC.